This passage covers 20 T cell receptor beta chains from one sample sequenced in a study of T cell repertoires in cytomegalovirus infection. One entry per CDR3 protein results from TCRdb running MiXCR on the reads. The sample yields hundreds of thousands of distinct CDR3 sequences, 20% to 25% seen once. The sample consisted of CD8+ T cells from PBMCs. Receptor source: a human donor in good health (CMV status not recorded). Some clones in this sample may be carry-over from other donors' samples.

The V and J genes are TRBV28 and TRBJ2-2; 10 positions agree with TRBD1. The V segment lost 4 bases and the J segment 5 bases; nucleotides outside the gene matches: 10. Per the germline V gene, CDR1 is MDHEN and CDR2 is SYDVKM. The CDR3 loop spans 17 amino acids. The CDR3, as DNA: TGTGCCAGCAGTTCCCCGCGGACAGGGGGATTAACCGGGGAGCTGTTTTTT. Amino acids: CASSSPRTGGLTGELFF.

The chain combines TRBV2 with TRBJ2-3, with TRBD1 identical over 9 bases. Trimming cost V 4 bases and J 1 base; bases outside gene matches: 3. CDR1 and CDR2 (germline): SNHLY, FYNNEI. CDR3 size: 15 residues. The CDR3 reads CASSGQGVRTDTQYF. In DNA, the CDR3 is TGTGCCAGCAGTGGACAGGGGGTGCGCACAGATACGCAGTATTTT.

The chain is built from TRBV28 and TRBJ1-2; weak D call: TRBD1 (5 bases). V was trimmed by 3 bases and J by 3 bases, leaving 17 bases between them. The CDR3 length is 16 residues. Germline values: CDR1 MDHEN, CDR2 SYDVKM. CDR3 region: CASSFGAGWRDYGYTF. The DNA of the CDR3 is TGTGCCAGCAGTTTTGGGGCGGGATGGCGAGACTATGGCTACACCTTC.

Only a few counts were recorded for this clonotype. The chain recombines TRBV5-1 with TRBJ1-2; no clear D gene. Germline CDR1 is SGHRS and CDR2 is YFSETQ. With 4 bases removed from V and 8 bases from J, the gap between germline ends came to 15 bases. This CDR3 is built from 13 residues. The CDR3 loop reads CASSKSRTDGYTF. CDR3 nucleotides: TGCGCCAGCAGCAAAAGCCGGACGGACGGCTACACCTTC.

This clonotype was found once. The CDR3 region is CSARDPTGFRQPQHF. CDR3 coding DNA: TGCAGTGCTAGAGATCCTACAGGGTTCCGTCAGCCCCAGCATTTT. This chain joins TRBV20-1 and TRBJ1-5; D is possibly TRBD1 (6 bases). The ends were cut back, 0 bases at V and 6 bases at J, with 15 bases in the middle. CDR1 and CDR2 (germline): DFQATT, SNEGSKA (reference sequence). This CDR3 has 15 amino acids.

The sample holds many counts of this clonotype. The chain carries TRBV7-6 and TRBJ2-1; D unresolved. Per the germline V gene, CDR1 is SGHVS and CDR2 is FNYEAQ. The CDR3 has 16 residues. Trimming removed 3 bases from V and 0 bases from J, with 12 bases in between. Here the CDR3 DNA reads TGTGCCAGCAGCTTTCTTCAGGAACCCTCCTACAATGAGCAGTTCTTC. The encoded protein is CASSFLQEPSYNEQFF.

The CDR3: CASSRIGGGHNEQFF. CDR3 DNA sequence: TGTGCCAGCAGCCGTATCGGAGGTGGTCACAATGAGCAGTTCTTC. The rearrangement uses TRBV7-1 and TRBJ2-1; TRBD2 is a possible D gene (5 bases). TRBV7-1 is recorded as an ORF, its role being uncertain. Trimming stripped 5 bases from V and 5 bases from J, with 16 bases between. The CDR3 length is 15 residues.

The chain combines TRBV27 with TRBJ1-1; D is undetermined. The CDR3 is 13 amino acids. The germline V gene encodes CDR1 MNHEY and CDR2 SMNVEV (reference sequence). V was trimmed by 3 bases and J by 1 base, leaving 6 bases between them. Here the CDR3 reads CASSFYPNTEAFF. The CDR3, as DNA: TGTGCCAGCAGTTTTTATCCGAACACTGAAGCTTTCTTT.

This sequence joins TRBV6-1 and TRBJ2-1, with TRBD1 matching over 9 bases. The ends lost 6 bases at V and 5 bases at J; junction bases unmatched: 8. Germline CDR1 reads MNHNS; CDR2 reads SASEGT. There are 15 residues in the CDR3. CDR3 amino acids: CASRYRDRVDNEQFF. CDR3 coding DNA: TGTGCCAGCAGATACCGGGACAGGGTCGACAATGAGCAGTTCTTC.

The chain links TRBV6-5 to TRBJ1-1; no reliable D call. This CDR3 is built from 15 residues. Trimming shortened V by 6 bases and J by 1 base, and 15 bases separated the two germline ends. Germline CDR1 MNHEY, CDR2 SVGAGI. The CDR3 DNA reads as TGTGCCAGCAGCCTCACCCTGGCAGCGAACACTGAAGCTTTCTTT. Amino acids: CASSLTLAANTEAFF.

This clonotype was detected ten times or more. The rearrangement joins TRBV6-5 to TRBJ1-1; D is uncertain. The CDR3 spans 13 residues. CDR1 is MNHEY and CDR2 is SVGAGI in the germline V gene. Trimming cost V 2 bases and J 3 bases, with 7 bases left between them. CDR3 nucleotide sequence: TGTGCCAGCAGTTACGACGGGGACACTGAAGCTTTCTTT. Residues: CASSYDGDTEAFF.

Here the CDR3 DNA reads TGCAGTGCTAGGCTTATTACCACCCCGCGGGATGGCTACACCTTC. Its protein product is CSARLITTPRDGYTF. The chain links TRBV20-1 to TRBJ1-2; D call uncertain. Trimming took off 3 bases at V and 6 bases at J, with 20 bases between the two ends. From germline, CDR1 is DFQATT and CDR2 SNEGSKA (reference sequence). The CDR3 is 15 amino acids.

This CDR3 is CASSLTGTGKGYTF. The DNA for the CDR3 is TGTGCCAGCAGCTTAACCGGGACAGGGAAGGGCTACACCTTC. V gene TRBV7-6 combines with J gene TRBJ1-2; 9 bases map to TRBD1. Looked up from germline, CDR1 is SGHVS and CDR2 is FNYEAQ. This CDR3 is built from 14 residues. V was pared by 2 bases and J by 8 bases, with 6 bases of the junction left unmatched.

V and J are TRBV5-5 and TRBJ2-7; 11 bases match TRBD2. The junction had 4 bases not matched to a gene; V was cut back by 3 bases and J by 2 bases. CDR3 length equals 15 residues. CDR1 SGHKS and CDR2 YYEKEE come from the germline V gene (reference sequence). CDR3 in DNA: TGTGCCAGCAGCTGGGGACTAGCGGAGACCTACGAGCAGTACGTC. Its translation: CASSWGLAETYEQYV.

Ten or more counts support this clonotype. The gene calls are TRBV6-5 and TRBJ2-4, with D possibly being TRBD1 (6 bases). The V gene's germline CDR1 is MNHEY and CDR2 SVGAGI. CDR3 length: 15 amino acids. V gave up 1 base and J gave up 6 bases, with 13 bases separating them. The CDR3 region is CASSYLGAPGNIQYF. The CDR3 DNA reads TGTGCCAGCAGTTACTTGGGGGCACCAGGAAACATTCAGTACTTC.

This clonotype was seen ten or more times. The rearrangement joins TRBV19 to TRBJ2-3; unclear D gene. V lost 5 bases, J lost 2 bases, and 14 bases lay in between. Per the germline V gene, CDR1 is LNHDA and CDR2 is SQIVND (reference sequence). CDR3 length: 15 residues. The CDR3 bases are TGTGCCAGTAGTCCCCGTCTGTTCCTCACAGATACGCAGTATTTT. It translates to CASSPRLFLTDTQYF.

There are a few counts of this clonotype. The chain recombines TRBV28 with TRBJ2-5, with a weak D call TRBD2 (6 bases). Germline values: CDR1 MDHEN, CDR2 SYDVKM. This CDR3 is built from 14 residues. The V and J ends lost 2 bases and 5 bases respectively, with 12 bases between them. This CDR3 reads CASSLRRGGETQYF. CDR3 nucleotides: TGTGCCAGCAGTTTAAGGCGGGGTGGGGAGACCCAGTACTTC.

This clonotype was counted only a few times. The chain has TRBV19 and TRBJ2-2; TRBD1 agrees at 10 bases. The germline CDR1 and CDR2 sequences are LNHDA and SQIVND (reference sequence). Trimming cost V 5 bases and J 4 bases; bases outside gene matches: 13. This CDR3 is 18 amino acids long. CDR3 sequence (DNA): TGTGCCAGTAGTCCCTCCTACACGGGACAGGGGATCACCGGGGAGCTGTTTTTT. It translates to CASSPSYTGQGITGELFF. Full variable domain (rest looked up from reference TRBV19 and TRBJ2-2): DGGITQSPKYLFRKEGQNVTLSCEQNLNHDAMYWYRQDPGQGLRLIYYSQIVNDFQKGDIAEGYSVSREKKESFPLTVTSAQKNPTAFYLCASSPSYTGQGITGELFFGEGSRLTVL.

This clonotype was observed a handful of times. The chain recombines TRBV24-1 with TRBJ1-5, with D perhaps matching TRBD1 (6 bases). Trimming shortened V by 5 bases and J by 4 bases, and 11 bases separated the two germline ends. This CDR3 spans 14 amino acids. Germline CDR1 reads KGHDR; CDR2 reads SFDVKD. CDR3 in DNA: TGTGCCACCAGTGTGAGGACAGCTAATCAGCCCCAGCATTTT. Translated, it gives CATSVRTANQPQHF.

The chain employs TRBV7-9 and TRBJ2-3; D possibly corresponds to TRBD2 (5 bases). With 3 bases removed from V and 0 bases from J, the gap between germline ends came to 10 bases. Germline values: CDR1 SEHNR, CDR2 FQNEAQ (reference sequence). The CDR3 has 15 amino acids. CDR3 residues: CASSFAQRSTDTQYF. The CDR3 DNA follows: TGTGCCAGCAGCTTTGCACAGCGGAGCACAGATACGCAGTATTTT.